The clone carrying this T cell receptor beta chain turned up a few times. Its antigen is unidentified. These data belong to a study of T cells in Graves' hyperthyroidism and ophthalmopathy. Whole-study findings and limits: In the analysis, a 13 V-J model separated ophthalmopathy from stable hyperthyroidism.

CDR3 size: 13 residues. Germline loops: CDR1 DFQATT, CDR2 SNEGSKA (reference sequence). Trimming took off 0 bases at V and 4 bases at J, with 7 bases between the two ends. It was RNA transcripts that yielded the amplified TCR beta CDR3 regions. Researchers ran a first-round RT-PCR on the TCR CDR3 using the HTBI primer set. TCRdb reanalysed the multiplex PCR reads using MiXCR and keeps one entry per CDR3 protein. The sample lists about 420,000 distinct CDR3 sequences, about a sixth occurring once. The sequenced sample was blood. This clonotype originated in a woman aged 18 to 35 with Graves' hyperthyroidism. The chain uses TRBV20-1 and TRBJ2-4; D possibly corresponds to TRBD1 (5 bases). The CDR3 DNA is TGCAGTGCTAGAGACCCAGGGAAAAACATTCAGTACTTC. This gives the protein CSARDPGKNIQYF.